A selection of T cell receptor beta chains follows, all from one sample in a study of T cells in Graves' hyperthyroidism and ophthalmopathy. TCRdb re-derived calls from the multiplex PCR reads in MiXCR, one entry per CDR3 protein. The profile shows 540,000 or so distinct CDR3 sequences, 46% of them singletons. Sequences were obtained from peripheral blood or thyroid tissue (not recorded which). Every receptor here comes from an adult woman with Graves' disease, either hyperthyroidism or ophthalmopathy (not recorded which). CDR3s include the opening cysteine and the closing phenylalanine or tryptophan. The order of the fields is clone size, D gene, V gene, J gene, CDR3 protein, CDR3 DNA. D genes are given only for firm matches. Clone size is shown for a subset of rows, as once, few, many or a class of expanded clone.

>many|TRBD2|TRBV9|TRBJ2-7
CASSPGPGLAISEQYF
TGTGCCAGCAGCCCTGGACCGGGACTAGCGATCTCCGAGCAGTACTTC
>once|-|TRBV7-8|TRBJ2-2
CASSPTQSTGELFF
TGTGCCAGCAGTCCGACGCAGTCCACCGGGGAGCTGTTTTTT
>-|TRBD1|TRBV7-9|TRBJ2-5
CASSFRTRGNQETQYF
TGTGCCAGCAGCTTCAGGACCAGGGGGAATCAAGAGACCCAGTACTTC
>many|-|TRBV20-1|TRBJ1-2
CSAERTGAGYTF
TGCAGTGCTGAGAGGACCGGGGCTGGCTACACCTTC
>-|-|TRBV7-2|TRBJ2-7
CASTAGGRDYEQYF
TGTGCCAGCACCGCCGGGGGGCGAGACTACGAGCAGTACTTC
>-|TRBD1|TRBV10-2|TRBJ2-5
CANRGGQETQYF
TGTGCCAACAGGGGTGGCCAGGAGACCCAGTACTTC
>-|-|TRBV2|TRBJ1-2
CAGLGQNYGYTF
TGTGCCGGATTAGGACAAAACTATGGCTACACCTTC
>-|-|TRBV10-3|TRBJ2-5
CAISEEGLGGETQYF
TGTGCCATCAGTGAGGAGGGGCTGGGTGGGGAGACCCAGTACTTC
>many|TRBD2|TRBV7-9|TRBJ2-2
CASSRASGRRTGELFF
TGTGCCAGCAGCCGCGCGAGCGGGAGACGCACCGGGGAGCTGTTTTTT
>once|-|TRBV5-1|TRBJ1-1
CASSLGSVTFF
TGCGCCAGCAGCTTGGGCTCAGTCACTTTCTTT
>many|TRBD1|TRBV20-1|TRBJ2-7
CSARAGQLTYEQYF
TGCAGTGCTAGAGCGGGACAGCTAACCTACGAGCAGTACTTC
>few|TRBD2|TRBV29-1|TRBJ2-3
CSVYSGRALLTDTQYF
TGCAGCGTTTATAGCGGGAGGGCATTGTTAACAGATACGCAGTATTTT
>many|TRBD1|TRBV7-9|TRBJ2-7
CASSLVRGRGEQYF
TGTGCCAGCAGCTTAGTCAGGGGGCGAGGCGAGCAGTACTTC
>many|-|TRBV10-2|TRBJ1-1
CASTVFGVTEAFF
TGCGCCAGCACAGTCTTCGGGGTTACTGAAGCTTTCTTT
>many|TRBD2|TRBV20-1|TRBJ2-2
CSVKGLAGATGELFF
TGCAGTGTCAAGGGACTAGCGGGAGCCACCGGGGAGCTGTTTTTT
>once|-|TRBV15|TRBJ2-2
CATSSAGRAYGELFF
TGTGCCACCAGCAGCGCCGGGAGAGCTTACGGGGAGCTGTTTTTT
>many|TRBD2|TRBV11-2|TRBJ2-5
CASSPRTSGETQYF
TGTGCCAGCAGCCCCCGGACTAGCGGGGAGACCCAGTACTTC
>many|-|TRBV5-1|TRBJ1-6
CASRGRRLNSPLHF
TGCGCCAGCAGGGGACGTCGCCTTAATTCACCCCTCCACTTT
>many|-|TRBV29-1|TRBJ2-2
CSVTRLGELFF
TGCAGCGTAACCCGTTTGGGGGAGCTGTTTTTT
>many|-|TRBV6-5|TRBJ1-2
CASTSGGRGGGYTF
TGTGCCAGCACCTCCGGGGGCAGGGGCGGTGGCTACACCTTC
>many|-|TRBV7-3|TRBJ2-7
CASSYEQYF
TGTGCCAGCAGCTACGAGCAGTACTTC
>-|TRBD1|TRBV4-1|TRBJ1-1
CAGSQDRATEAFF
TGCGCCGGCAGCCAGGACAGGGCAACTGAAGCTTTCTTT
>-|TRBD2|TRBV7-2|TRBJ2-3
CASSLAPSGNADTQYF
TGTGCCAGCAGCTTAGCGCCTAGCGGGAACGCAGATACGCAGTATTTT
>many|-|TRBV5-1|TRBJ1-5
CASSPQGISNQPQHF
TGCGCCAGCAGCCCCCAGGGTATTAGCAATCAGCCCCAGCATTTT
>many|-|TRBV5-6|TRBJ1-4
CASSIGHNEKLFF
TGTGCCAGCAGCATTGGGCATAATGAAAAACTGTTTTTT
>few|-|TRBV24-1|TRBJ1-1
CATSEGGTEAFF
TGTGCCACCAGTGAGGGCGGCACTGAAGCTTTCTTT
>-|-|TRBV30|TRBJ1-6
CAWSPLGGVTYSPLHF
TGTGCCTGGAGCCCCCTCGGTGGGGTTACATATTCACCCCTCCACTTT
>-|TRBD2|TRBV29-1|TRBJ2-1
CSVVASGEQFF
TGCAGCGTTGTGGCTAGCGGTGAGCAGTTCTTC
>many|TRBD2|TRBV2|TRBJ2-2
CASSLTSGRGELFF
TGTGCCAGCAGTCTGACTAGCGGGAGGGGGGAGCTGTTTTTT
>-|TRBD1|TRBV7-9|TRBJ1-2
CASSGQGVNSYGYTF
TGTGCCAGCAGCGGACAGGGGGTTAATAGCTATGGCTACACCTTC
>many|-|TRBV30|TRBJ1-5
CAWSAGGHQPQHF
TGTGCCTGGAGTGCTGGGGGTCATCAGCCCCAGCATTTT
>few|-|TRBV2|TRBJ1-1
CASRAGWVTEAFF
TGTGCCAGCAGGGCAGGGTGGGTCACTGAAGCTTTCTTT
>-|TRBD2|TRBV7-9|TRBJ2-1
CASSLAFLAGRYNEQFF
TGTGCCAGCAGCCTCGCCTTTCTAGCGGGAAGATACAATGAGCAGTTCTTC
>-|-|TRBV5-1|TRBJ2-5
CASSPLGGPETQYF
TGCGCCAGCAGCCCCTTAGGTGGTCCGGAGACCCAGTACTTC
>few|-|TRBV28|TRBJ1-5
CASSLTPLRQPQHF
TGTGCCAGCAGCCTCACCCCGTTACGGCAGCCCCAGCATTTT
>-|-|TRBV19|TRBJ1-2
CASSIGDYGYAF
TGTGCCAGTAGTATCGGGGACTATGGCTACGCCTTC
>-|-|TRBV29-1|TRBJ1-3
CSVRSLPGNTIYF
TGCAGCGTACGCAGTCTCCCTGGAAACACCATATATTTT
>-|TRBD2|TRBV20-1|TRBJ2-5
CREPSGMETQYF
TGCAGAGAACCTAGCGGGATGGAGACCCAGTACTTC
>-|TRBD1|TRBV19|TRBJ1-2
CASTSNRGRGYTF
TGTGCCAGTACCTCGAACAGGGGGCGAGGCTACACCTTC
>many|-|TRBV5-1|TRBJ1-2
CASSLPAGLKTGTYGYTF
TGCGCCAGCAGCTTGCCAGCTGGATTAAAAACAGGGACCTATGGCTACACCTTC
>many|TRBD1|TRBV6-2/TRBV6-3|TRBJ2-6
CASSRLGTGNPSGANVLTF
TGTGCCAGCAGCCGACTCGGGACAGGAAATCCCTCTGGGGCCAACGTCCTGACTTTC
>-|-|TRBV20-1|TRBJ1-5
CSARAGGFSGTQHF
TGCAGTGCTAGAGCAGGAGGCTTCTCGGGGACCCAGCATTTT
>many|-|TRBV7-2|TRBJ2-2
CASSLAARVRAGELFF
TGTGCCAGCAGCTTAGCGGCCCGGGTTAGGGCCGGGGAGCTGTTTTTT
>many|-|TRBV15|TRBJ2-2
CATRGPYTGELFF
TGTGCCACCAGAGGGCCGTACACCGGGGAGCTGTTTTTT
>-|-|TRBV2|TRBJ2-5
CASCPGGTETQYF
TGTGCCAGCTGCCCCGGCGGGACAGAGACCCAGTACTTC
>once|-|TRBV4-1|TRBJ2-7
CASSQDQAGFDEQYF
TGCGCCAGCAGCCAAGATCAGGCAGGGTTCGACGAGCAGTACTTC
>many|-|TRBV7-8|TRBJ2-7
CASSFGDPLDEQYF
TGTGCCAGCAGCTTTGGGGATCCTCTTGACGAGCAGTACTTC
>-|-|TRBV10-2|TRBJ2-1
CATHGYNEQFF
TGCGCCACTCACGGATACAATGAGCAGTTCTTC
>many|-|TRBV28|TRBJ2-7
CASSLWQGNEQYF
TGTGCCAGCAGTTTATGGCAGGGGAACGAGCAGTACTTC